Following are 24 T cell receptor beta chains from one sample sequenced in a study of blood T cell repertoires in COVID-19. Repertoires were generated with immunoSEQ multiplex PCR, while TCRdb's copy carries only in-frame clones and drops some. The table lists around 150,000 clones, about nine tenths of them singletons, with about 4.8% in the top ten. Sequenced material: peripheral blood. These receptor sequences come from a man aged 30 to 45 with COVID-19, enrolled during active disease.

J is TRBJ2-7 and V is TRBV7-8; 7 bases line up with TRBD1. After removal of 5 bases from V and 4 bases from J, the junction contained 8 bases not matched to a gene. The V gene's germline CDR1 is SGHVS and CDR2 FQNEAQ. The CDR3 covers 14 residues. CDR3 protein: CASSPRDRGYEQYF. The CDR3 DNA reads as TGTGCCAGCAGCCCCCGGGACAGAGGATACGAGCAGTACTTC.

The chain links TRBV6-5 to TRBJ2-2; no reliable D call. V was clipped by 6 bases and J by 7 bases, with 6 bases between them. CDR1 MNHEY and CDR2 SVGAGI come from the germline V gene. This CDR3 is 11 amino acids long. CDR3 protein: CASRHNGELFF. The CDR3 nucleotides are TGTGCCAGCAGACATAACGGGGAGCTGTTTTTT.

J is TRBJ2-5 and V is TRBV29-1; 15 bases match TRBD2. The trim removed 5 bases at V and 4 bases at J, leaving 8 bases unmatched. This CDR3 has 16 amino acids. Per germline, CDR1 SQVTM and CDR2 ANQGSEA. CDR3 residues: CSVRTSGGASGETQYF. The CDR3, as DNA: TGCAGCGTTCGGACTAGCGGGGGGGCCTCGGGAGAGACCCAGTACTTC.

V is TRBV25-1 and J is TRBJ2-3, with D unresolved. With 5 bases removed from V and 2 bases from J, the gap between germline ends came to 11 bases. This CDR3 comprises 14 residues. Germline V gene lookup returns CDR1 MGHDK and CDR2 SYGVNS. CDR3 in DNA: TGTGCCAGCAGTCCTCCCTTTCCCACAGATACGCAGTATTTT. As protein: CASSPPFPTDTQYF.

The V gene is TRBV7-9, the J gene TRBJ1-6; TRBD1 is a possible D gene (5 bases). CDR1 and CDR2 from the germline V gene are SEHNR and FQNEAQ (reference sequence). V gave up 6 bases and J gave up 8 bases, with 14 bases separating them. The CDR3 totals 14 residues. In DNA form, the CDR3 reads TGTGCCAGCAGTTTCATCTTCAGGGATTCACCCCTCCACTTT. Protein: CASSFIFRDSPLHF. The entire variable domain, with the rest obtained from reference TRBV7-9 and TRBJ1-6, is as follows: DTGVSQNPRHKITKRGQNVTFRCDPISEHNRLYWYRQTLGQGPEFLTYFQNEAQLEKSRLLSDRFSAERPKGSFSTLEIQRTEQGDSAMYLCASSFIFRDSPLHFGNGTRLTVT.

This rearrangement joins TRBV6-6 to TRBJ2-1; 7 positions agree with TRBD1. The germline gives CDR1 MNHNY, CDR2 SVGAGI (reference sequence). J was trimmed by 6 bases and V by 5 bases; bases with no gene match: 7. This CDR3 spans 14 amino acids. The CDR3 spells CASSPEGAGNEQFF. CDR3 bases: TGTGCCAGCAGTCCCGAGGGGGCTGGCAATGAGCAGTTCTTC.

The V gene is TRBV7-2, the J gene TRBJ1-2, with D possibly being TRBD1 (6 bases). Germline CDR1 is SGHTA and CDR2 is FQGNSA. CDR3 size: 14 residues. Trimming left V 2 bases short and J 5 bases short, with 12 bases between. In DNA, the CDR3 is TGTGCCAGCAGCTTAATGCGCCAGGGGTATGGCTACACCTTC. It codes for CASSLMRQGYGYTF.

The chain is built from TRBV6-2 or TRBV6-3 and TRBJ1-1, with 10 bases aligning to TRBD1. V dropped 5 bases and J dropped 5; count of bases not matched to a gene: 8. Germline CDR1 MNHEY, CDR2 SVGEGT. This CDR3 is built from 15 residues. CDR3 residues: CASSTPGQGRTEAFF. CDR3 DNA: TGTGCCAGCAGTACCCCGGGACAGGGGAGGACTGAAGCTTTCTTT.

The J gene is TRBJ2-1, the V gene TRBV3-1 (or the pseudogene TRBV3-2); perhaps TRBD2 as D (5 bases). CDR1 and CDR2 (germline): LGHDT, YNNKEL (reference sequence). The V end was cut by 3 bases, the J end by 8 bases, with 14 bases between. The CDR3 is 14 amino acids. CDR3 bases: TGTGCCAGCAGCCACCAAGGGCTTAGCGATGAGCAGTTCTTC. Protein sequence: CASSHQGLSDEQFF.

The chain links TRBV4-3 to TRBJ1-1, with D uncertain. The CDR3 is made up of 13 amino acids. Germline CDR1 LGHNA, CDR2 YSLEER. V lost 3 bases and J lost 3, with 8 bases in between. This CDR3 reads CASSHLEDTEAFF. CDR3 nucleotides: TGCGCCAGCAGCCATTTGGAGGACACTGAAGCTTTCTTT.

The V and J genes are TRBV9 and TRBJ2-1; 12 nucleotides line up with TRBD2. From germline, CDR1 is SGDLS and CDR2 YYNGEE. V lost 7 bases, J lost 6 bases, and 5 bases stayed unmatched. The CDR3 spans 14 residues. CDR3 protein: CASHRTSGTNEQFF. In DNA, the CDR3 is TGTGCCAGCCACCGGACTAGCGGGACCAATGAGCAGTTCTTC. The full variable domain, completed using reference TRBV9 and TRBJ2-1, is DSGVTQTPKHLITATGQRVTLRCSPRSGDLSVYWYQQSLDQGLQFLIQYYNGEERAKGNILERFSAQQFPDLHSELNLSSLELGDSALYFCASHRTSGTNEQFFGPGTRLTVL.

This chain links TRBV29-1 with TRBJ2-1; 9 bases fit TRBD2. The CDR3 is made up of 15 amino acids. Trimming cost V 3 bases and J 7 bases; bases outside gene matches: 10. Germline V lookup: CDR1 SQVTM, CDR2 ANQGSEA. This chain's CDR3 is CSVEGRASGVNEQFF. The CDR3 bases are TGCAGCGTTGAGGGCAGGGCTAGCGGGGTAAATGAGCAGTTCTTC.

This chain joins TRBV16 and TRBJ1-2; 10 nucleotides agree with TRBD1. V trimming: 2 bases; J trimming: 3 bases; junction bases outside the gene matches: 3. The germline V gene has CDR1 KGHSY and CDR2 FQNENV. The CDR3 is 15 amino acids. The CDR3 here is CASSQSGTGDYGYTF. For the CDR3, the DNA is TGTGCCAGCAGCCAAAGTGGGACAGGGGACTATGGCTACACCTTC.

This chain links TRBV5-1 with TRBJ1-4, with 7 bases that match TRBD1. The CDR3 length is 15 residues. Germline lookup yields CDR1 SGHRS and CDR2 YFSETQ. J was trimmed by 2 bases and V by 4 bases; bases with no gene match: 5. In DNA form, the CDR3 reads TGCGCCAGCAGCCGACAGGGCACGACTAATGAAAAACTGTTTTTT. It specifies CASSRQGTTNEKLFF.

The chain has TRBV7-9 and TRBJ1-2; TRBD1 matches at 8 bases. Trimming cost V 4 bases and J 3 bases; bases outside gene matches: 4. Germline V gene lookup returns CDR1 SEHNR and CDR2 FQNEAQ (reference sequence). This CDR3 region has 14 residues. DNA for the CDR3: TGTGCCAGCAGCTCCCCAGGGGGCTACTATGGCTACACCTTC. It yields the protein CASSSPGGYYGYTF.

The rearrangement links TRBV2 to TRBJ1-5; D remains ambiguous. This CDR3 region has 14 residues. V lost 5 bases, J lost 1 base, and 9 bases lay in between. Per germline, CDR1 SNHLY and CDR2 FYNNEI. The CDR3 here is CASSKTPSNQPQHF. The CDR3 DNA reads as TGTGCCAGCAGTAAAACACCGAGCAATCAGCCCCAGCATTTT.

The chain has TRBV29-1 and TRBJ2-7, with D uncertain. This CDR3 is 12 amino acids long. V was clipped by 5 bases and J by 2 bases, with 10 bases between them. Germline V gives CDR1 SQVTM, CDR2 ANQGSEA. Here the CDR3 reads CSVQGVTYEQYF. CDR3 bases: TGCAGCGTTCAAGGAGTTACCTACGAGCAGTACTTC.

The chain combines TRBV28 with TRBJ1-1; possible D gene TRBD1, 6 bases. Trimming stripped 2 bases from V and 5 bases from J, with 6 bases between. Germline V gives CDR1 MDHEN, CDR2 SYDVKM. The CDR3 totals 12 residues. This CDR3 is CASSLRGTEAFF. The CDR3 region has the DNA TGTGCCAGCAGTTTAAGGGGGACTGAAGCTTTCTTT.

With regard to this clone: A single base separates this from a much larger clone, so it may be a read error. The chain couples TRBV24-1 to TRBJ2-7; D possibly corresponds to TRBD1 (8 bases). Germline loops: CDR1 KGHDR, CDR2 SFDVKD. CDR3 size: 16 residues. The CDR3 DNA reads TGTGCCACCTGTGAACACGACAGGGGAGGGTCCTACGAGCAGTACTTC. Its translation: CATCEHDRGGSYEQYF.

V is TRBV4-2 and J is TRBJ1-2; D unresolved. V lost 5 bases, J lost 6 bases, and 16 bases lay in between. This CDR3 has 14 amino acids. Germline-derived CDR1 and CDR2 are LGHNA and YNFKEQ. CDR3 nucleotide sequence: TGTGCCAGCAGCTTACCCGGGTCCAAGGATGGCTACACCTTC. It codes for CASSLPGSKDGYTF.

DNA for the CDR3: TGCGCCAGCAGCGAGCGGACCCCTTCCAGCGAGCAGTACTTC. Its protein is CASSERTPSSEQYF. The V gene is TRBV5-1, the J gene TRBJ2-7; D is perhaps TRBD2 (5 bases). The germline V and J ends were trimmed by 4 bases and 6 bases, with 17 bases remaining between them. Germline V gene data show CDR1 as SGHRS and CDR2 as YFSETQ. The CDR3 length is 14 residues.

This clone was observed a handful of times. The V call is TRBV4-1, the J call TRBJ1-2, with 10 bases fitting TRBD1. The V segment lost 4 bases and the J segment 6 bases; nucleotides outside the gene matches: 5. There are 14 residues in the CDR3. The germline CDR1 and CDR2 sequences are MGHRA and YSYEKL. In DNA, the CDR3 is TGCGCCAGCAGCCTTCCCGGGACAGGGGATGGCTACACCTTC. Its protein product is CASSLPGTGDGYTF.

The sample holds a few counts of this clone. The chain links TRBV27 to TRBJ2-3; no clear D gene. V lost 5 bases, J lost 2 bases, and 11 bases lay in between. The germline gives CDR1 MNHEY, CDR2 SMNVEV (reference sequence). This CDR3 contains 14 residues. Written as DNA, the CDR3 is TGTGCCAGCAGTCACAGAGATTACACAGATACGCAGTATTTT. Amino acids: CASSHRDYTDTQYF.

This chain links TRBV18 with TRBJ2-3, with TRBD2 matching over 8 bases. V was pared by 2 bases and J by 2 bases, with 3 bases of the junction left unmatched. The CDR3 runs 15 residues. Germline CDR1 KGHSH, CDR2 LQKENI. The CDR3 spells CASSPAGGTTDTQYF. In DNA form, the CDR3 reads TGTGCCAGCTCACCAGCGGGAGGAACCACAGATACGCAGTATTTT.